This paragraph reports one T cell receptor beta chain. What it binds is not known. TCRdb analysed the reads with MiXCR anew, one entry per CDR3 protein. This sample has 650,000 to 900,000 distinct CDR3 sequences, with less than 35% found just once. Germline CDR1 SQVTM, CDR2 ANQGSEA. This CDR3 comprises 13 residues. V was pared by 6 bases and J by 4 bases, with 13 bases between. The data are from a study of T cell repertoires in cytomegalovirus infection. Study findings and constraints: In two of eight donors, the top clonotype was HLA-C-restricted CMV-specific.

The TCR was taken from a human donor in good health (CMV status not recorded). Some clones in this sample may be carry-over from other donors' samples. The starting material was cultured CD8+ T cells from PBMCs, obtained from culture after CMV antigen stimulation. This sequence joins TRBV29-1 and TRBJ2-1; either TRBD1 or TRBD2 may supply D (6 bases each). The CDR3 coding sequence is TGCAGCGTAAACGGGGGCGAATACAATGAGCAGTTCTTC. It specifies CSVNGGEYNEQFF.